This TCR beta chain emerged from a study of cytomegalovirus exposure and HLA in healthy donors. General study results and limits: In vitro work confirmed that a few CMV-associated chains recognize CMV antigens. Investigators reported 150 to 200 TCR beta chains as tied to cytomegalovirus. First-cohort TCR clusters were later found to tend to co-occur in the approximately 120 validation repertoires. Most TCR sequences were seen very rarely across donors, but some public TCRs occurred in many.

The V segment lost 2 bases and the J segment 4 bases; nucleotides outside the gene matches: 1. CDR1 is SGHVS and CDR2 is FQNEAQ in the germline V gene. The CDR3 runs 14 residues. Clones were read by immunoSEQ multiplex PCR, and TCRdb kept only the in-frame ones, dropping some. The sample has roughly 150,000 clones, roughly 84% seen once. With respect to this clone: Antigen: not known.

The TCR comes from a man aged 30 to 39 in good health and CMV-seropositive. V usage is TRBV7-8 and J usage is TRBJ1-5; 8 bases line up with TRBD1. The sequenced sample consisted of PBMCs. CDR3 region: CASSLRQGNQPQHF. The CDR3 region has the DNA TGTGCCAGCAGCTTAAGACAGGGGAATCAGCCCCAGCATTTT.